Below are 26 T cell receptor beta chains sequenced from a single sample in a study of T cell responses to AZD1222 COVID-19 vaccine. This table comes from immunoSEQ multiplex PCR, and its TCRdb copy is limited to in-frame clones, with some not included. The sample yields 120,000 to 150,000 clones, approximately 90% seen once. Sample: peripheral blood, taken 28 days after the second AZD1222 dose. These receptors were taken from an adult who received the AZD1222 COVID-19 vaccine.

The chain is built from TRBV6-5 and TRBJ2-7; 10 bases align to TRBD2. The CDR3 totals 14 residues. Trimming removed 5 bases from V and 7 bases from J; junction bases left unmatched: 8. In germline, CDR1 is MNHEY, CDR2 SVGAGI. CDR3 DNA sequence: TGTGCCAGCAGTCTAGCGGGAGCTTCTGGTGAGCAGTACTTC. Translation: CASSLAGASGEQYF.

The chain combines TRBV28 with TRBJ1-5, with D possibly TRBD1 on 5 matching bases. V was trimmed by 1 base and J by 1 base, leaving 8 bases between them. Germline lookup yields CDR1 MDHEN and CDR2 SYDVKM. The CDR3 has 15 amino acids. This CDR3 reads CASSLYSGSNQPQHF. In DNA form, the CDR3 reads TGTGCCAGCAGTTTATATTCAGGGAGCAATCAGCCCCAGCATTTT.

CDR3 DNA: TGTGCCAGCATCGGACGGAGGGGACAATACCAAGAGACCCAGTACTTC. It is translated as CASIGRRGQYQETQYF. J is TRBJ2-5 and V is TRBV5-6, with D perhaps assigned TRBD1 or TRBD2 (6 bases each). Germline V lookup: CDR1 SGHDT, CDR2 YYEEEE. Trimming removed 6 bases from V and 0 bases from J, with 18 bases in between. This CDR3 spans 16 amino acids. Filled out from reference TRBV5-6 and TRBJ2-5, the complete variable domain reads DAGVTQSPTHLIKTRGQQVTLRCSPKSGHDTVSWYQQALGQGPQFIFQYYEEEERQRGNFPDRFSGHQFPNYSSELNVNALLLGDSALYLCASIGRRGQYQETQYFGPGTRLLVL.

The chain employs TRBV10-3 and TRBJ1-2; weak D call: TRBD1 (6 bases). Trimming shortened V by 7 bases and J by 8 bases, and 17 bases separated the two germline ends. This CDR3 region has 13 residues. Germline values: CDR1 ENHRY, CDR2 SYGVKD. The chain's CDR3 is CAITQTGQGGYTF. CDR3 in DNA: TGTGCCATCACCCAAACAGGTCAGGGGGGCTACACCTTC.

In DNA form, the CDR3 reads TGTGCCAGCAGCCAGATCGGGGTTAACTATGGCTACACCTTC. Residues: CASSQIGVNYGYTF. The chain employs TRBV5-8 and TRBJ1-2, with no clear D. This CDR3 comprises 14 residues. Germline V lookup: CDR1 SGHTS, CDR2 YDEGEE. V lost 4 bases to trimming and J lost 1 base, with 11 bases between them. The whole variable domain, remainder taken from reference TRBV5-8 and TRBJ1-2, is EAGVTQSPTHLIKTRGQQATLRCSPISGHTSVYWYQQALGLGLQFLLWYDEGEERNRGNFPPRFSGRQFPNYSSELNVNALELEDSALYLCASSQIGVNYGYTFGSGTRLTVV.

The chain joins TRBV30 to TRBJ1-4; TRBD1 matches at 9 bases. With 5 bases clipped from V and 8 bases from J, the junction kept 6 bases outside the gene matches. The CDR3 spans 13 residues. CDR1 GTSNPN and CDR2 SVGIG come from the germline V gene (reference sequence). DNA of the CDR3: TGTGCCTGGTCCGGGACAGGGTACGAAAAACTGTTTTTT. Protein sequence: CAWSGTGYEKLFF.

The V and J genes are TRBV7-2 and TRBJ2-1; D not certain. The germline CDR1 and CDR2 sequences are SGHTA and FQGNSA. The length of the CDR3 is 14 residues. V lost 5 bases, J lost 3 bases, and 11 bases lay in between. The CDR3 protein is CASSNPRRYNEQFF. DNA for the CDR3: TGTGCCAGCAGCAACCCTCGGCGCTACAATGAGCAGTTCTTC.

Comment on this clone: One end of the junction fails to match germline, which may point to a read error. The chain couples TRBV19 to TRBJ1-5; 10 nucleotides line up with TRBD1. The germline CDR1 and CDR2 sequences are LNHDA and SQIVND (reference sequence). The CDR3 runs to 16 residues. The CDR3 sequence is CASSVEGQGSNQPQHF. Written as DNA, the CDR3 is TGTGCCAGTAGTGTAGAGGGACAGGGGTCCAATCAGCCCCAGCATTTT.

Notes on this clone: Other DNA sequences in the same sample also yield this CDR3. The genes are TRBV21-1 and TRBJ2-3; the table names TRBD2, a call not compared with the DNA. TRBV21-1 is assigned pseudogene status. CDR3 length equals 18 residues. The CDR3 loop reads CASSKPYSGLAYTDTQYF. The CDR3 coding sequence is TGTGCCAGCAGCAAGCCCTACTCAGGACTCGCCTACACAGATACGCAGTATTTT.

The rearrangement uses TRBV7-9 and TRBJ2-3, with D perhaps matching TRBD1 (5 bases). Trimming removed 1 base from V and 7 bases from J, with 15 bases in between. Per germline, CDR1 SEHNR and CDR2 FQNEAQ (reference sequence). The CDR3 has 15 amino acids. The CDR3 DNA is TGTGCCAGCAGCTTAGGCCTAGGGGTCCGGAATACGCAGTATTTT. Protein product: CASSLGLGVRNTQYF.

The rearrangement links TRBV7-9 to TRBJ2-1; 9 bases map to TRBD2. CDR3 length: 15 amino acids. V shed 3 bases and J 7 bases; nucleotides not matched to a gene: 7. Germline CDR1 SEHNR, CDR2 FQNEAQ (reference sequence). CDR3 DNA: TGTGCCAGCAGCTTCGCGGGAGGGCCTATTAATGAGCAGTTCTTC. Translation gives CASSFAGGPINEQFF. The full variable domain, its missing parts supplied by reference TRBV7-9 and TRBJ2-1, is DTGVSQNPRHKITKRGQNVTFRCDPISEHNRLYWYRQTLGQGPEFLTYFQNEAQLEKSRLLSDRFSAERPKGSFSTLEIQRTEQGDSAMYLCASSFAGGPINEQFFGPGTRLTVL.

The V and J genes are TRBV3-1 (or the pseudogene TRBV3-2) and TRBJ1-5; D is unclear. Germline V gene lookup returns CDR1 LGHDT and CDR2 YNNKEL (reference sequence). V lost 4 bases to trimming and J lost 4 bases, with 8 bases between them. The CDR3 spans 13 residues. The DNA for the CDR3 is TGTGCCAGCAGCCTTGCGTGGAATCAGCCCCAGCATTTT. This gives the protein CASSLAWNQPQHF.

This chain uses TRBV24-1 with TRBJ1-5; D possibly corresponds to TRBD1 (5 bases). This CDR3 is built from 13 residues. Germline CDR1 is KGHDR and CDR2 is SFDVKD. V was cut by 3 bases and J by 7 bases, with 9 bases left in between. In DNA, the CDR3 is TGTGCCACCAGTGATGGGGGAATCCAGCCCCAGCATTTT. This encodes CATSDGGIQPQHF.

The table lists this clone with a count of one. The chain has TRBV9 and TRBJ2-1, with unresolved D. Germline values: CDR1 SGDLS, CDR2 YYNGEE. The CDR3 covers 13 residues. With 0 bases removed from V and 7 bases from J, the gap between germline ends came to 8 bases. The DNA of the CDR3 is TGTGCCAGCAGCGTAGGTAGCTATAATGAGCAGTTCTTC. This encodes CASSVGSYNEQFF. Full variable domain (rest looked up from reference TRBV9 and TRBJ2-1): DSGVTQTPKHLITATGQRVTLRCSPRSGDLSVYWYQQSLDQGLQFLIQYYNGEERAKGNILERFSAQQFPDLHSELNLSSLELGDSALYFCASSVGSYNEQFFGPGTRLTVL.

V gene TRBV11-3 combines with J gene TRBJ2-1; D is possibly TRBD1 (5 bases). The CDR3 spans 14 residues. Germline V gives CDR1 SGHNT, CDR2 YENEEA. The V gene lost 3 bases and the J gene lost 5 bases, with 11 bases spanning the gap. CDR3 DNA: TGTGCCAGCAGCTTTTCAGGGTTAAACAATGAGCAGTTCTTC. Translated: CASSFSGLNNEQFF.

The genes are TRBV7-3 and TRBJ2-2; 9 bases align to TRBD2. Trimming removed 5 bases from V and 4 bases from J; junction bases left unmatched: 8. This CDR3 is built from 16 residues. Looked up from germline, CDR1 is SGHTA and CDR2 is FQGTGA. CDR3 nucleotide sequence: TGTGCCAGCAGCGCCCTAGCGGGATCCATCACCGGGGAGCTGTTTTTT. This codes for CASSALAGSITGELFF.

This clone was detected a few times. The chain has TRBV6-5 and TRBJ1-6; D is perhaps TRBD1 (6 bases). This CDR3 comprises 15 residues. Per the germline V gene, CDR1 is MNHEY and CDR2 is SVGAGI. V dropped 7 bases and J dropped 0 bases, with 10 bases sitting between them. The CDR3: CASTQGSSYNSPLHF. CDR3 nucleotides: TGTGCCAGCACTCAGGGGAGCTCCTATAATTCACCCCTCCACTTT.

The chain links TRBV2 to TRBJ1-4, with a tentative D call TRBD1 (6 bases). Trimming took 8 bases from V and 13 from J, leaving 11 bases between them. From germline, CDR1 is SNHLY and CDR2 FYNNEI. The CDR3 runs to 10 residues. The CDR3 reads CASGQGLLFF. The DNA of the CDR3 is TGTGCCAGCGGGCAGGGGTTACTGTTTTTT. Full variable domain (outside the CDR3, taken from reference TRBV2 and TRBJ1-4): EPEVTQTPSHQVTQMGQEVILRCVPISNHLYFYWYRQILGQKVEFLVSFYNNEISEKSEIFDDQFSVERPDGSNFTLKIRSTKLEDSAMYFCASGQGLLFFGSGTQLSVL.

The chain combines TRBV7-9 with TRBJ1-2; 8 positions match TRBD1. The CDR3 is 13 residues long. Germline V gene lookup returns CDR1 SEHNR and CDR2 FQNEAQ (reference sequence). The junction had 6 bases not matched to a gene; V was cut back by 6 bases and J by 6 bases. The CDR3 protein is CASRLTGEDGYTF. CDR3 in DNA: TGTGCCAGCAGATTGACAGGGGAGGATGGCTACACCTTC.

The rearrangement uses TRBV10-3 and TRBJ1-5; 8 nucleotides align to TRBD1. Looked up from germline, CDR1 is ENHRY and CDR2 is SYGVKD. The CDR3 length is 15 residues. Trimming removed 2 bases from V and 6 bases from J; junction bases left unmatched: 6. This CDR3 reads CAISEGTGLLQPQHF. In DNA form, the CDR3 reads TGTGCCATCAGTGAGGGGACAGGCCTACTTCAGCCCCAGCATTTT.

The chain combines TRBV10-3 with TRBJ2-2; perhaps TRBD2 as D (5 bases). The CDR3 has 15 residues. Looked up from germline, CDR1 is ENHRY and CDR2 is SYGVKD. Trimming shortened V by 0 bases and J by 7 bases, and 12 bases separated the two germline ends. The CDR3 region is CAISESEREGGELFF. The CDR3 DNA reads as TGTGCCATCAGTGAGTCCGAGCGTGAGGGCGGGGAGCTGTTTTTT.

This clone has a handful of counts. This chain links TRBV6-5 with TRBJ2-2, with 8 positions matching TRBD1. The CDR3 length is 14 residues. V lost 7 bases and J lost 3; bases outside the gene matches: 4. Germline CDR1 reads MNHEY; CDR2 reads SVGAGI. CDR3 coding DNA: TGTGCCAGCAAGACGACAGGGGACACCGGGGAGCTGTTTTTT. Protein sequence: CASKTTGDTGELFF.

The chain links TRBV3-1 (or the pseudogene TRBV3-2) to TRBJ1-5, with 8 bases identical to TRBD1. The ends lost 0 bases at V and 3 bases at J; junction bases unmatched: 4. Per germline, CDR1 LGHDT and CDR2 YNNKEL (reference sequence). This CDR3 has 16 amino acids. CDR3 coding DNA: TGTGCCAGCAGCCAAGATCGGGACAGGAACAATCAGCCCCAGCATTTT. Its translation is CASSQDRDRNNQPQHF.

The table lists this clone with a count of one. This sequence joins TRBV11-2 and TRBJ1-1; D gene ambiguous. The CDR3 has 15 amino acids. Trimming removed 0 bases from V and 6 bases from J, with 14 bases in between. The germline V gene encodes CDR1 SGHAT and CDR2 FQNNGV. The CDR3 here is CASSLDRDRRAEAFF. The CDR3 nucleotides read TGTGCCAGCAGCTTAGATAGGGATAGGAGGGCTGAAGCTTTCTTT.

The genes are TRBV21-1 and TRBJ1-2. TRBV21-1 is noted as a pseudogene. This CDR3 is built from 17 residues. CDR3 DNA sequence: TGTGCCAGCAGCATTCCCGCAGGGGAGGGAAGGACGCATGGCTACACCTTC. It is translated as CASSIPAGEGRTHGYTF.

The chain is built from TRBV3-1 (or the pseudogene TRBV3-2) and TRBJ2-7; 13 bases agree with TRBD2. Unmatched junction bases numbered 6, after V lost 4 bases and J lost 6 bases. Per germline, CDR1 LGHDT and CDR2 YNNKEL (reference sequence). The CDR3 has 15 residues. The DNA of the CDR3 is TGTGCCAGCAGCCTAAATGGACTAGCGGGAGTCGAGCAGTACTTC. Residues: CASSLNGLAGVEQYF.